The rows below give T cell receptor beta chains drawn from one sample of a study of T cells in Graves' hyperthyroidism and ophthalmopathy. TCRdb processed the multiplex PCR reads anew with MiXCR; each CDR3 protein has one entry. The table lists over 700,000 distinct CDR3 sequences, approximately 36% of them singletons. The sequenced sample was blood. These TCRs come from a woman aged 40 to 55 with Graves' hyperthyroidism. CDR3s include the opening cysteine and the closing phenylalanine or tryptophan. Each record gives: J gene, clone size, D gene, V gene, CDR3 protein, CDR3 DNA. A D gene is named only where the DNA matches it firmly. Expanded clones are given a class, and other clones once, few, many or no size at all.

J gene: TRBJ2-6; clone size: NA; D gene: NA; V gene: TRBV29-1; CDR3 protein: CSVATYSGANVLTF; CDR3 DNA: TGCAGCGTTGCCACATACTCTGGGGCCAACGTCCTGACTTTC
J gene: TRBJ1-1; clone size: medium-sized; D gene: NA; V gene: TRBV6-2/TRBV6-3; CDR3 protein: CASSHGQSTEAFF; CDR3 DNA: TGTGCCAGCAGCCACGGACAGAGCACTGAAGCTTTCTTT
J gene: TRBJ2-7; clone size: many; D gene: TRBD2; V gene: TRBV5-6; CDR3 protein: CASSLSGGAYEQYF; CDR3 DNA: TGTGCCAGCAGCTTGAGCGGGGGGGCCTACGAGCAGTACTTC
J gene: TRBJ2-7; clone size: NA; D gene: NA; V gene: TRBV10-3; CDR3 protein: CGSREGYEQYF; CDR3 DNA: TGTGGGAGTAGAGAGGGCTACGAGCAGTACTTC
J gene: TRBJ2-7; clone size: NA; D gene: NA; V gene: TRBV19; CDR3 protein: CASSQRPRTNVEGAYEQYF; CDR3 DNA: TGTGCCAGTAGTCAACGCCCGAGAACAAACGTCGAAGGGGCTTACGAGCAGTACTTC
J gene: TRBJ1-2; clone size: many; D gene: NA; V gene: TRBV2; CDR3 protein: CASRGTHNYGYTF; CDR3 DNA: TGTGCCAGCAGAGGGACACACAACTATGGCTACACCTTC
J gene: TRBJ1-1; clone size: NA; D gene: NA; V gene: TRBV2; CDR3 protein: CASSLSGSLTEAFF; CDR3 DNA: TGTGCCAGCAGTTTATCTGGGTCCCTGACTGAAGCTTTCTTT
J gene: TRBJ1-5; clone size: NA; D gene: NA; V gene: TRBV19; CDR3 protein: CASSIDRLGSNQPQHF; CDR3 DNA: TGTGCCAGTAGTATAGACCGCCTTGGCAGCAATCAGCCCCAGCATTTT
J gene: TRBJ2-5; clone size: NA; D gene: NA; V gene: TRBV7-7; CDR3 protein: CASSSDIQYF; CDR3 DNA: TGTGCTAGCAGCTCGGACATCCAGTACTTC
J gene: TRBJ1-5; clone size: NA; D gene: NA; V gene: TRBV19; CDR3 protein: CASIGRRSNQPQHF; CDR3 DNA: TGTGCCAGTATAGGGAGGAGGAGCAATCAGCCCCAGCATTTT
J gene: TRBJ1-2; clone size: few; D gene: NA; V gene: TRBV11-2; CDR3 protein: CASSSQFRVQDYGYTF; CDR3 DNA: TGTGCCAGCAGCTCACAATTCAGGGTCCAAGACTATGGCTACACCTTC
J gene: TRBJ2-7; clone size: few; D gene: NA; V gene: TRBV12-3/TRBV12-4; CDR3 protein: CASSFREDQNEQYF; CDR3 DNA: TGTGCCAGCAGTTTTAGGGAGGACCAAAACGAGCAGTACTTC
J gene: TRBJ1-1; clone size: NA; D gene: NA; V gene: TRBV28; CDR3 protein: CASSLWGETTEAFF; CDR3 DNA: TGTGCCAGCAGTTTATGGGGGGAGACAACTGAAGCTTTCTTT
J gene: TRBJ1-1; clone size: NA; D gene: NA; V gene: TRBV24-1; CDR3 protein: CATRETLNTEAFF; CDR3 DNA: TGTGCCACCCGGGAGACTTTGAACACTGAAGCTTTCTTT
J gene: TRBJ2-1; clone size: once; D gene: NA; V gene: TRBV7-2; CDR3 protein: CASSHSEPSYNEQFF; CDR3 DNA: TGTGCCAGCAGCCATAGCGAACCGTCCTACAATGAGCAGTTCTTC
J gene: TRBJ2-3; clone size: NA; D gene: NA; V gene: TRBV24-1; CDR3 protein: CATSDFGSNTDTQYF; CDR3 DNA: TGTGCCACCAGTGATTTCGGATCTAACACAGATACGCAGTATTTT
J gene: TRBJ2-7; clone size: few; D gene: TRBD1; V gene: TRBV7-9; CDR3 protein: CASSLTSGTGTYEQYF; CDR3 DNA: TGTGCCAGCAGCCTTACGTCGGGGACAGGGACCTACGAGCAGTACTTC
J gene: TRBJ1-2; clone size: few; D gene: NA; V gene: TRBV6-5; CDR3 protein: CASRTGRDGYTF; CDR3 DNA: TGTGCCAGCAGAACCGGACGGGATGGCTACACCTTC
J gene: TRBJ2-7; clone size: many; D gene: TRBD1; V gene: TRBV19; CDR3 protein: CASSPSTGPYEQYF; CDR3 DNA: TGTGCCAGTAGTCCCTCGACAGGGCCGTACGAGCAGTACTTC
J gene: TRBJ1-4; clone size: many; D gene: NA; V gene: TRBV12-3/TRBV12-4; CDR3 protein: CASSSEQGANEKLFF; CDR3 DNA: TGTGCCAGCAGTTCTGAACAGGGAGCTAATGAAAAACTGTTTTTT
J gene: TRBJ2-7; clone size: NA; D gene: NA; V gene: TRBV7-2; CDR3 protein: CASSLVGGGTSYNEQYF; CDR3 DNA: TGTGCCAGCAGCTTAGTGGGGGGCGGGACCTCCTACAATGAGCAGTACTTC
J gene: TRBJ1-6; clone size: NA; D gene: TRBD1; V gene: TRBV7-9; CDR3 protein: CASSSNRGPYNSPLHF; CDR3 DNA: TGTGCCAGCAGCTCGAACAGGGGCCCTTATAATTCACCCCTCCACTTT
J gene: TRBJ2-7; clone size: many; D gene: NA; V gene: TRBV5-6; CDR3 protein: CASSRDSYEQYF; CDR3 DNA: TGTGCCAGCAGCCGCGACAGCTACGAGCAGTACTTC
J gene: TRBJ1-1; clone size: NA; D gene: NA; V gene: TRBV7-2; CDR3 protein: CVSSFHGGRSTEAFF; CDR3 DNA: TGTGTCAGCAGCTTTCACGGGGGGCGATCGACTGAAGCTTTCTTT
J gene: TRBJ1-1; clone size: NA; D gene: NA; V gene: TRBV10-3; CDR3 protein: CAISEADNTEAFF; CDR3 DNA: TGTGCCATCAGTGAGGCTGATAACACTGAAGCTTTCTTT
J gene: TRBJ1-1; clone size: few; D gene: NA; V gene: TRBV12-3/TRBV12-4; CDR3 protein: CASTLGTELDEAFF; CDR3 DNA: TGTGCCAGCACCCTTGGGACGGAGCTCGATGAAGCTTTCTTT
J gene: TRBJ1-6; clone size: NA; D gene: NA; V gene: TRBV10-3; CDR3 protein: CAISEGGGFRYNSPLHF; CDR3 DNA: TGTGCCATCAGTGAAGGCGGTGGTTTTAGGTATAATTCACCCCTCCACTTT
J gene: TRBJ1-5; clone size: few; D gene: NA; V gene: TRBV27; CDR3 protein: CASSSAGTPSQPQHF; CDR3 DNA: TGTGCCAGCAGTTCGGCGGGAACCCCCAGTCAGCCCCAGCATTTT
J gene: TRBJ2-7; clone size: many; D gene: NA; V gene: TRBV2; CDR3 protein: CASSEAGQGYEQYF; CDR3 DNA: TGTGCCAGCAGTGAAGCTGGTCAGGGCTACGAGCAGTACTTC
J gene: TRBJ1-6; clone size: many; D gene: TRBD1; V gene: TRBV19; CDR3 protein: CASSLDRYNSPLHF; CDR3 DNA: TGTGCCAGTTCACTGGACAGGTATAATTCACCCCTCCACTTT
J gene: TRBJ1-1; clone size: many; D gene: NA; V gene: TRBV19; CDR3 protein: CASSMETENTEAFF; CDR3 DNA: TGTGCCAGTAGTATGGAGACAGAGAACACTGAAGCTTTCTTT
J gene: TRBJ2-3; clone size: NA; D gene: NA; V gene: TRBV24-1; CDR3 protein: CATSDWDQTDTQYF; CDR3 DNA: TGTGCCACCAGTGATTGGGACCAAACAGATACGCAGTATTTT
J gene: TRBJ2-2; clone size: NA; D gene: NA; V gene: TRBV7-9; CDR3 protein: CASSLWGGQSTGELFF; CDR3 DNA: TGTGCCAGCAGCTTATGGGGGGGGCAGTCCACCGGGGAGCTGTTTTTT
J gene: TRBJ1-4; clone size: NA; D gene: NA; V gene: TRBV20-1; CDR3 protein: CSARAAINEKLFF; CDR3 DNA: TGCAGTGCTAGAGCGGCTATTAATGAAAAACTGTTTTTT
J gene: TRBJ1-1; clone size: few; D gene: NA; V gene: TRBV12-3/TRBV12-4; CDR3 protein: CASSWAGGGTEAFF; CDR3 DNA: TGTGCCAGCAGTTGGGCGGGGGGTGGTACTGAAGCTTTCTTT
J gene: TRBJ2-5; clone size: many; D gene: NA; V gene: TRBV7-3; CDR3 protein: CASSLTRLETQYF; CDR3 DNA: TGTGCCAGCAGCTTAACGCGTTTGGAGACCCAGTACTTC
J gene: TRBJ2-3; clone size: few; D gene: NA; V gene: TRBV7-9; CDR3 protein: CASSFQHGRSTDTQYF; CDR3 DNA: TGTGCCAGCAGCTTCCAGCACGGACGAAGCACAGATACGCAGTATTTT
J gene: TRBJ2-7; clone size: many; D gene: NA; V gene: TRBV7-2; CDR3 protein: CASSFYQSSYEQYF; CDR3 DNA: TGTGCCAGCAGCTTTTATCAGAGCTCCTACGAGCAGTACTTC
J gene: TRBJ1-4; clone size: NA; D gene: NA; V gene: TRBV7-9; CDR3 protein: CASSWGLAGINEKLFF; CDR3 DNA: TGTGCCAGCAGCTGGGGACTAGCGGGAATTAATGAAAAACTGTTTTTT
J gene: TRBJ1-2; clone size: NA; D gene: NA; V gene: TRBV6-1; CDR3 protein: CASSVEYNYGYTF; CDR3 DNA: TGTGCCAGCAGTGTTGAGTACAACTATGGCTACACCTTC
J gene: TRBJ1-1; clone size: NA; D gene: NA; V gene: TRBV7-2; CDR3 protein: CASSPGDIRDTEAFF; CDR3 DNA: TGTGCCAGCAGCCCCGGGGACATCCGGGACACTGAAGCTTTCTTT
J gene: TRBJ1-1; clone size: NA; D gene: NA; V gene: TRBV6-1; CDR3 protein: CASSEVDYGHRPIEAFF; CDR3 DNA: TGTGCCAGCAGTGAAGTTGATTACGGGCACAGACCTATCGAAGCTTTCTTT
J gene: TRBJ1-2; clone size: once; D gene: TRBD1; V gene: TRBV19; CDR3 protein: CASSGQEYGYTF; CDR3 DNA: TGTGCCAGTTCGGGACAGGAGTATGGCTACACCTTC
J gene: TRBJ2-2; clone size: NA; D gene: NA; V gene: TRBV7-2; CDR3 protein: CASSPGTEFTGELFF; CDR3 DNA: TGTGCCAGCAGCCCGGGGACGGAATTCACCGGGGAGCTGTTTTTT
J gene: TRBJ1-2; clone size: once; D gene: NA; V gene: TRBV3-1; CDR3 protein: CGSSPGGSYGYTF; CDR3 DNA: TGTGGCAGCAGTCCGGGGGGCAGCTATGGCTACACCTTC
J gene: TRBJ2-7; clone size: NA; D gene: NA; V gene: TRBV7-2; CDR3 protein: CASSQDYIPLPHEQYF; CDR3 DNA: TGTGCCAGCAGCCAAGATTACATTCCCCTCCCCCACGAGCAGTACTTC
J gene: TRBJ1-2; clone size: many; D gene: NA; V gene: TRBV19; CDR3 protein: CASSILERQAPYGYTF; CDR3 DNA: TGTGCCAGTAGTATCCTGGAGAGACAGGCCCCATATGGCTACACCTTC
J gene: TRBJ2-7; clone size: many; D gene: NA; V gene: TRBV12-3/TRBV12-4; CDR3 protein: CASSNNWGAEQYF; CDR3 DNA: TGTGCCAGCAGTAACAATTGGGGGGCCGAGCAGTACTTC